The clone carrying this TCR beta chain appeared many times. As yet, its antigen is unknown. This entry is derived from a study of shared clonotypes between healthy human individuals. Measured with immunoSEQ multiplex PCR; TCRdb has only the in-frame clones, and not every one. Here the sample spans hundreds of thousands of clones, over 65% being singletons. Study conclusions and caveats: Researchers sampled blood only, noting tissue repertoires likely differ.

Germline V gene lookup returns CDR1 MDHEN and CDR2 SYDVKM. CDR3 size: 12 residues. With V trimmed by 6 bases and J by 9 bases, 3 bases remained unmatched. Sequencing was carried out using memory CD4+ T cells sorted from blood. The subset denotes: CD45RA-negative fraction. The origin of this receptor is a woman aged 25-40 years in good health. The V gene is TRBV28, the J gene TRBJ1-5; 9 bases agree with TRBD1. The CDR3 bases are TGTGCCAGCAGGAACAGGGGGCGGCCCCAGCATTTT. Residues: CASRNRGRPQHF.